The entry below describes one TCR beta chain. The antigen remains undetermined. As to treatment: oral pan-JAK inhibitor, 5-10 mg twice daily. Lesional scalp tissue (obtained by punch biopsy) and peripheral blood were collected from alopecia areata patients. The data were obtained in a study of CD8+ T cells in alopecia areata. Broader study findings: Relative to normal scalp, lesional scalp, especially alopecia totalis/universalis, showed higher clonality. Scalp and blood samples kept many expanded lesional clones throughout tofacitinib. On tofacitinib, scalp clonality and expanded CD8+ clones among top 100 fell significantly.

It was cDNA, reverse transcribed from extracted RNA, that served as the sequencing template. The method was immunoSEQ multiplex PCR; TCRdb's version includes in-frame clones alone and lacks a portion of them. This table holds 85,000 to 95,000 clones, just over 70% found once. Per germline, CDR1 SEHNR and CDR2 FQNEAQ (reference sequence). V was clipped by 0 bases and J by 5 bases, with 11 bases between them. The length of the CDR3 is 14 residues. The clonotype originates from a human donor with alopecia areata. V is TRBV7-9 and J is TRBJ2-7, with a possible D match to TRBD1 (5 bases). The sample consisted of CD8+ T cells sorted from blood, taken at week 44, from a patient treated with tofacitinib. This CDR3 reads CASSLASGYHEQYF. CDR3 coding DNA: TGTGCCAGCAGCTTAGCCTCAGGGTACCACGAGCAGTACTTC.